This T cell receptor beta chain was observed in a study of shared T cell receptors in the human thymus. Repertoires were generated with immunoSEQ multiplex PCR, while TCRdb's copy carries only in-frame clones and drops some. The data contain 600,000 or so clones, about 89% of them singletons. The CDR3 spans 14 residues. Trimming stripped 0 bases from V and 6 bases from J, with 13 bases between. Germline V lookup: CDR1 SGHNT, CDR2 YYREEE (reference sequence). This sample also belongs to another study, concerning human thymus T cells. According to that study: Healthy Finnish infants undergoing corrective surgery for congenital heart defects were the donors. In corrective heart surgery, resections were taken, and these provided the thymus tissue. Thymic and blood repertoires appeared to show biased V and J gene usage. Thymic repertoires overlap heavily among unrelated individuals, related research has reported.

The clonotype originates from a boy in the first two years of life with a congenital heart defect. Sequenced input: thymocytes. The chain is built from TRBV5-4 and TRBJ2-7, with D maybe TRBD1 (8 bases). The CDR3 nucleotides are TGTGCCAGCAGCTTGGCACAGGGGGGGCGCGAGCAGTACTTC. It codes for CASSLAQGGREQYF.